Listed below are T cell receptor beta chains from one sample, sequenced in a study of metastatic and nonmetastatic thyroid tumors. Via MiXCR, TCRdb re-called the PCR reads. The sample lists under 50,000 clones; approximately 17% were seen once. Material: tumor tissue. The source of these receptors is a female donor with papillary thyroid cancer or a benign thyroid nodule (not recorded which). Some clones in this sample may be carry-over from other donors' samples. Both conserved end residues are part of each CDR3. Fields, in order: clone size, J gene, D gene, V gene, CDR3 protein, CDR3 DNA. D genes are given only for firm matches. Size is stated for part of the rows, as once, few or many counts, or as a class when the clone is expanded.

abundance: many; j_gene: TRBJ2-1; d_gene: TRBD2; v_gene: TRBV3-1; CDR3aa: CASTPYTSGSWGEQFF; CDR3nt: TGTGCCAGCACCCCCTATACTAGCGGGAGTTGGGGGGAGCAGTTCTTC
abundance: many; j_gene: TRBJ2-7; d_gene: NA; v_gene: TRBV29-1; CDR3aa: CSELGRSSYEQYF; CDR3nt: TGCAGCGAACTCGGCCGAAGCTCCTACGAGCAGTACTTC
abundance: few; j_gene: TRBJ2-7; d_gene: TRBD1; v_gene: TRBV7-8; CDR3aa: CASSLSFRGQVYYEQYF; CDR3nt: TGTGCCAGCAGCTTATCCTTTCGTGGACAGGTTTATTACGAGCAGTACTTC
abundance: many; j_gene: TRBJ2-7; d_gene: TRBD1; v_gene: TRBV20-1; CDR3aa: CSARPTGAGEQYF; CDR3nt: TGCAGTGCTAGACCGACAGGGGCGGGCGAGCAGTACTTC
abundance: many; j_gene: TRBJ2-7; d_gene: NA; v_gene: TRBV7-2; CDR3aa: CASSFNRLTYEQYF; CDR3nt: TGTGCCAGCAGCTTTAACAGGCTGACCTACGAGCAGTACTTC
abundance: NA; j_gene: TRBJ1-2; d_gene: NA; v_gene: TRBV6-5; CDR3aa: CASSYNRVGCYGYTF; CDR3nt: TGTGCCAGCAGTTACAACCGGGTAGGATGCTATGGCTACACCTTC
abundance: many; j_gene: TRBJ2-5; d_gene: NA; v_gene: TRBV7-9; CDR3aa: CASRSREAGSKTQYF; CDR3nt: TGTGCCAGCAGGTCTAGGGAAGCTGGTTCAAAGACCCAGTACTTC
abundance: many; j_gene: TRBJ2-3; d_gene: TRBD1; v_gene: TRBV5-8; CDR3aa: CASSVGQVGTDTQYF; CDR3nt: TGTGCCAGCAGCGTAGGACAGGTCGGCACAGATACGCAGTATTTT
abundance: many; j_gene: TRBJ1-2; d_gene: TRBD1; v_gene: TRBV10-3; CDR3aa: CAISAGTGNGYTF; CDR3nt: TGTGCCATCAGTGCGGGGACAGGGAATGGCTACACCTTC
abundance: once; j_gene: TRBJ1-1; d_gene: TRBD1; v_gene: TRBV6-2/TRBV6-3; CDR3aa: CASDVTGAGKTEAFF; CDR3nt: TGTGCCAGCGATGTAACAGGGGCGGGAAAAACTGAAGCTTTCTTT
abundance: many; j_gene: TRBJ2-1; d_gene: NA; v_gene: TRBV6-1; CDR3aa: CASSIDLSYNEQFF; CDR3nt: TGTGCCAGCAGCATAGATCTCTCCTACAATGAGCAGTTCTTC
abundance: many; j_gene: TRBJ2-7; d_gene: NA; v_gene: TRBV27; CDR3aa: CASIGSGSYEQYF; CDR3nt: TGTGCCAGCATCGGCAGCGGCTCCTACGAGCAGTACTTC